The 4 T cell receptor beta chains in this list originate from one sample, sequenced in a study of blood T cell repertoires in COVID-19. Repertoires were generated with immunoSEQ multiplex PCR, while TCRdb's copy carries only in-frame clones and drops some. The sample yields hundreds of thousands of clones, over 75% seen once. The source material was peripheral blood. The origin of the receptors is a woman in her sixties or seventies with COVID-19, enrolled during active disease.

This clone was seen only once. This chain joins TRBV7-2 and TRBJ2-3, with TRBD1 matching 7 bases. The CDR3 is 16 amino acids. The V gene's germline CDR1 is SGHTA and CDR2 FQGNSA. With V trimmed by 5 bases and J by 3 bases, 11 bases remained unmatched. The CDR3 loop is CASSPPQGRVTDTQYF. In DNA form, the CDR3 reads TGTGCCAGCAGCCCGCCACAGGGGCGGGTTACAGATACGCAGTATTTT.

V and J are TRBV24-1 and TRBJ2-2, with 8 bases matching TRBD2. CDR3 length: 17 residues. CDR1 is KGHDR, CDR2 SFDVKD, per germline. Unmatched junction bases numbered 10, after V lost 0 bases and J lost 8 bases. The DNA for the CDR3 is TGTGCCACCAGTGATTTGGAAGCGGGGGCTGCCCCGGGGGAGCTGTTTTTT. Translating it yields CATSDLEAGAAPGELFF.

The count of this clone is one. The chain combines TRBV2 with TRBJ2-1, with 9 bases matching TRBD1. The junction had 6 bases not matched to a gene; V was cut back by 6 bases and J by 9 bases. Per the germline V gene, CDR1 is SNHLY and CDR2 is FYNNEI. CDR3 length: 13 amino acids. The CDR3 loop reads CASRGTGNGEQFF. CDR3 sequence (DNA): TGTGCCAGCAGAGGGACAGGGAACGGTGAGCAGTTCTTC. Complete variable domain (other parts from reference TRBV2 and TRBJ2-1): EPEVTQTPSHQVTQMGQEVILRCVPISNHLYFYWYRQILGQKVEFLVSFYNNEISEKSEIFDDQFSVERPDGSNFTLKIRSTKLEDSAMYFCASRGTGNGEQFFGPGTRLTVL.

The chain's CDR3 is CASRGTSGNTIYF. The DNA for the CDR3 is TGTGCCAGCCGAGGAACAAGTGGAAACACCATATATTTT. V usage is TRBV6-5 and J usage is TRBJ1-3; D unresolved. The CDR3 loop spans 13 amino acids. V shed 8 bases and J shed 3 bases, with 11 bases lying between them. Per germline, CDR1 MNHEY and CDR2 SVGAGI.